A single sample is the source of the 3 T cell receptor beta chains below, sequenced in a study of control samples from healthy donors and cancer patients. TCRdb keeps only in-frame clones here, not all; method: immunoSEQ multiplex PCR. The table shows about 100,000 clones, with about 91% occurring only once. The specimen sequenced was blood. The receptors shown here come from a woman between 18 and 29 years old in good health.

The chain links TRBV21-1 to TRBJ2-7; no DNA check was done on the table's D call, TRBD1. TRBV21-1 is a recognized pseudogene. This CDR3 comprises 15 residues. This CDR3 reads CASSKAQGGDYEQYF. In DNA form, the CDR3 reads TGTGCCAGCAGCAAAGCACAGGGGGGGGACTACGAGCAGTACTTC.

This sequence joins TRBV6-5 and TRBJ1-3; 7 bases map to TRBD1. Looked up from germline, CDR1 is MNHEY and CDR2 is SVGAGI. The CDR3 is 14 amino acids. Trimming took 6 bases from V and 1 from J; bases not matched to a gene: 3. CDR3 sequence reads: CASRRQGSGNTIYF. Here the CDR3 DNA reads TGTGCCAGCAGGAGACAGGGTTCTGGAAACACCATATATTTT.

The V gene is TRBV28, the J gene TRBJ1-2; TRBD1 might be the D (6 bases). Trimming left V 5 bases short and J 2 bases short, with 15 bases between. The CDR3 consists of 15 residues. Germline V gives CDR1 MDHEN, CDR2 SYDVKM. CDR3 nucleotides: TGTGCCAGCAGTCCTGCCGGGACAACCAACTATGGCTACACCTTC. It codes for CASSPAGTTNYGYTF.